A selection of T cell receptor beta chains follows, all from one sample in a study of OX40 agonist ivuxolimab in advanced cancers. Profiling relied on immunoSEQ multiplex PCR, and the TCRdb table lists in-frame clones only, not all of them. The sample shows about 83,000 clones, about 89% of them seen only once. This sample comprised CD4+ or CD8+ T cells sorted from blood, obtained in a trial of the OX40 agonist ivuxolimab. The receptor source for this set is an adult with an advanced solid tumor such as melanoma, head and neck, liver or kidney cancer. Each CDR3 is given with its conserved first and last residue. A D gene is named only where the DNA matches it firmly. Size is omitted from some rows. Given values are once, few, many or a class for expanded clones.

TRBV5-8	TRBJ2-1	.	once	TGTGCCAGCAGCTTGGGGATCGACGATGAGCAGTTCTTC	CASSLGIDDEQFF
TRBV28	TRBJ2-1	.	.	TGTGCCAGCAGTCTAGCACTAGGCTCCTCCCTCTACAATGAGCAGTTCTTC	CASSLALGSSLYNEQFF
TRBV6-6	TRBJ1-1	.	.	TGTGCCAGCAGTTATACTCGGGCGGGCACTGAAGCTTTCTTT	CASSYTRAGTEAFF
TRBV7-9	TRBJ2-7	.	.	TGTGCCAGCAGCTTAGGACTCTCCTACGAGCAGTACTTC	CASSLGLSYEQYF
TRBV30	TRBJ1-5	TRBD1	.	TGTGCCTGGGCCGGACAGGGCGATCAGCCCCAGCATTTT	CAWAGQGDQPQHF
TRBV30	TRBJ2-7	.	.	TGTGCCTGGAGTATAGGTGGCGACGAGCAGTACTTC	CAWSIGGDEQYF
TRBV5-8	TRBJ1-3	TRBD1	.	TGTGCCAGCAGCCCGGAAGGACAGGGGGGAAACACCATATATTTT	CASSPEGQGGNTIYF
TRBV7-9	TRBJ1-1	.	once	TGTGCCAGCAGCTTAGCGTTTGGCAGGGTTGCTGAAGCTTTCTTT	CASSLAFGRVAEAFF
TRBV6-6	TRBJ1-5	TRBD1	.	TGTGCCAGCAGGAAAACAGGGGTGGAACCCCAGCATTTT	CASRKTGVEPQHF
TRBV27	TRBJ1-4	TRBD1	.	TGTGCCAGCAGTCCGGGACAGGGGAATGAAAAACTGTTTTTT	CASSPGQGNEKLFF
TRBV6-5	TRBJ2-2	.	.	TGTGCCAGCAGTTATTTGGGGCCCGGGGAGCTGTTTTTT	CASSYLGPGELFF
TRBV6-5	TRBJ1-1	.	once	TGTGCCAGCAGTTACTCGGTTCTAGGGTTAAACACTGAAGCTTTCTTT	CASSYSVLGLNTEAFF
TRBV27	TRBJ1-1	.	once	TGTGCCAGCAGTTTACTTCCGGTTTTAACTGAAGCTTTCTTT	CASSLLPVLTEAFF
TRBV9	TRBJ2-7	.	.	TGTGCCAGCAGCTCGCGGGGACCTACGAGGCAGTACTTC	CASSSRGPTRQYF
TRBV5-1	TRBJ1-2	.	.	TGCGCCAGCAGGTCTTCCCTGGACCCCTATGGCTACACCTTC	CASRSSLDPYGYTF
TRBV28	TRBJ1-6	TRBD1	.	TGTGCCAGCAGTCCAGGACAGGGGGAGAGCTCCTATAATTCACCCCTCCACTTT	CASSPGQGESSYNSPLHF
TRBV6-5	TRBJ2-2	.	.	TGTGCCAGCAGTTACTCGCCAGGGGGGACCGGGGAGCTGTTTTTT	CASSYSPGGTGELFF
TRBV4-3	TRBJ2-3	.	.	TGCGCCAGCAGCCAAGACATCGGGGTGGGAACAGATACGCAGTATTTT	CASSQDIGVGTDTQYF
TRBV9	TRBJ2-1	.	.	TGTGCCAGCAGCCTCACGGGTTGGATCAATGAGCAGTTCTTC	CASSLTGWINEQFF
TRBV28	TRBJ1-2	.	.	TGTGCCAGCAGTTTTTTGGGCAGGGACAACTATGGCTACACCTTC	CASSFLGRDNYGYTF
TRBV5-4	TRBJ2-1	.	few	TGTGCCAGCAGCTTATTCGATGAGCAGTTCTTC	CASSLFDEQFF
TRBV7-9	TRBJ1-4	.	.	TGTGCCAGCACCGTGGGGGGGGCTAATGAAAAACTGTTTTTT	CASTVGGANEKLFF
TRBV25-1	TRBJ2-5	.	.	TGTGCCAGCAGTGAAGTGGGGGTAGGGACCCAGTACTTC	CASSEVGVGTQYF
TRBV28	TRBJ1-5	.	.	TGTGCCAGCAACTTGGGGGGCCCGGAGCCCCAGCATTTT	CASNLGGPEPQHF
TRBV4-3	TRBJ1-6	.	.	TGCGCCAGCAGCCAAAACCGCGCTAATAATTCACCCCTCCACTTT	CASSQNRANNSPLHF
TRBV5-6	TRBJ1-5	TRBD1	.	TGTGCCAGCAGCACCACGACAGGGTTGGGCGGTCAGCCCCAGCATTTT	CASSTTTGLGGQPQHF
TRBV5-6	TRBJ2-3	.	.	TGTGCCAGCAGCTTGGTTACCAGGGCAGATACGCAGTATTTT	CASSLVTRADTQYF
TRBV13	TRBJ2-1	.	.	TGTGCCAGCGGGGGGGGGCTGTCCTACAATGAGCAGTTCTTC	CASGGGLSYNEQFF
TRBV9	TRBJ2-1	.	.	TGTGCCAGCAGCGAAGACCCGGGACTTCCCAATGAGCAGTTCTTC	CASSEDPGLPNEQFF
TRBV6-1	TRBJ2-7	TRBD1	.	TGTGCCAGCAGTGTAGGACAGGGGGCTTTCGAGCAGTACTTC	CASSVGQGAFEQYF
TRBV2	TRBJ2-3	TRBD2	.	TGTGCCAGCAGTGAAGGCATAGCGGGGACAGATACGCAGTATTTT	CASSEGIAGTDTQYF
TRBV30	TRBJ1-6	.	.	TGTGCCTGGAGTGTACCCACAAAAAATTCACCCCTCCACTTT	CAWSVPTKNSPLHF
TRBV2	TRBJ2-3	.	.	TGTGCCAGCAGAGGCTGGGGATATCGAGATACGCAGTATTTT	CASRGWGYRDTQYF
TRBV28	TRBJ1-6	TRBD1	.	TGTGCCAGCACTCTTAGGGGGGCGACAGGGGGCGAGTTAAGGAATTCACCCCTCCACTTT	CASTLRGATGGELRNSPLHF
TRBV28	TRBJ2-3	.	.	TGTGCCAGCAGTTTATCTCGCTTAGAGAGGGCATTTAACACAGATACGCAGTATTTT	CASSLSRLERAFNTDTQYF
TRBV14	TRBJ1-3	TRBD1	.	TGTGCCAGCAGCCCTACAGGGACAGGGGGATCGTATTTT	CASSPTGTGGSYF
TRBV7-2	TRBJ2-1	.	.	TGTGCCAGCAGCTTAGTCTGGGGGGACAATGAGCAGTTCTTC	CASSLVWGDNEQFF
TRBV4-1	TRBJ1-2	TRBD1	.	TGCGCCAGCAGCCAAGGGGGACAGCACTATGGCTACACCTTC	CASSQGGQHYGYTF